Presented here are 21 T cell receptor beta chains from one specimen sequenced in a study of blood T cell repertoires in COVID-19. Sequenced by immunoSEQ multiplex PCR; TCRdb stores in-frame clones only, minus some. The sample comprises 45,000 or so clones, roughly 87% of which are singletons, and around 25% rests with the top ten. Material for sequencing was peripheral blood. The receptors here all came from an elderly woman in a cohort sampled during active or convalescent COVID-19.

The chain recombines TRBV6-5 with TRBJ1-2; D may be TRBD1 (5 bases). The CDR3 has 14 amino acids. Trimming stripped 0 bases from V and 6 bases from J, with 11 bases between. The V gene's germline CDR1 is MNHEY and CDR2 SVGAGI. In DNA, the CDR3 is TGTGCCAGCAGTTACTCCGGACAATTGAATGGCTACACCTTC. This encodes CASSYSGQLNGYTF.

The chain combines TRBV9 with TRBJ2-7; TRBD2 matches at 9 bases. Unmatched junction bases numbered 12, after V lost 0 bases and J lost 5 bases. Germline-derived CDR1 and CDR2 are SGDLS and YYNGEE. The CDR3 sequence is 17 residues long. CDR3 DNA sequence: TGTGCCAGCAGCGTAGGGTTCTGGAGCGGGAGGCCCGACGAGCAGTACTTC. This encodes CASSVGFWSGRPDEQYF.

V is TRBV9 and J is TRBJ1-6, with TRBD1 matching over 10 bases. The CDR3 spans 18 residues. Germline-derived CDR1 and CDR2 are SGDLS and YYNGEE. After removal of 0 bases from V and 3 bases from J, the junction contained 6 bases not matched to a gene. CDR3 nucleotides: TGTGCCAGCAGCGTAGCTACTGGGGACAGGGGCTATAATTCACCCCTCCACTTT. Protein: CASSVATGDRGYNSPLHF.

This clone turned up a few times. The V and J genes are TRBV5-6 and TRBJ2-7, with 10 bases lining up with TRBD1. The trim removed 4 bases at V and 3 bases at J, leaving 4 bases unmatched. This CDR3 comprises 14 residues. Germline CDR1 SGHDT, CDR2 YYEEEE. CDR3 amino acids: CASSTGQGGYEQYF. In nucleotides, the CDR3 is TGTGCCAGCAGCACCGGACAGGGGGGCTACGAGCAGTACTTC.

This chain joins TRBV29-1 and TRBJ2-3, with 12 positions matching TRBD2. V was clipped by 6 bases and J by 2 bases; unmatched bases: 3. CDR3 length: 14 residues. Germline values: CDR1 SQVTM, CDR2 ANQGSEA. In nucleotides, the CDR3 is TGCAGCGTGACTAGCGGGAGAACCACAGATACGCAGTATTTT. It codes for CSVTSGRTTDTQYF.

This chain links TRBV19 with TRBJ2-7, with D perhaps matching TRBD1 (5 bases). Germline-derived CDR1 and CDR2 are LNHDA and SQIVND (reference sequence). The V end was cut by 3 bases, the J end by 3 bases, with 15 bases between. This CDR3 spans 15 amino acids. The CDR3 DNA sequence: TGTGCCAGTAGTATTTCGGCAAGGGGTCACTACGAGCAGTACTTC. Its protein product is CASSISARGHYEQYF. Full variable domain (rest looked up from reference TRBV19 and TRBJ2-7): DGGITQSPKYLFRKEGQNVTLSCEQNLNHDAMYWYRQDPGQGLRLIYYSQIVNDFQKGDIAEGYSVSREKKESFPLTVTSAQKNPTAFYLCASSISARGHYEQYFGPGTRLTVT.

The CDR3, as DNA: TGTGCCAGCAGCTTACACCAGGACAATGAGCAGTTCTTC. This translates into CASSLHQDNEQFF. V is TRBV21-1 and J is TRBJ2-1; the table's D call TRBD1 went unverified against the DNA. TRBV21-1 is classified as a pseudogene. The CDR3 length is 13 residues.

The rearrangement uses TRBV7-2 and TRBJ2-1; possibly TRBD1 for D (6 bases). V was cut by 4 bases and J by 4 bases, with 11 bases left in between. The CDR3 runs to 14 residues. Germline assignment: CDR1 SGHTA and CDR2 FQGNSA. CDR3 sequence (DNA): TGTGCCAGCAGCTCGCGGACAGTTTACAATGAGCAGTTCTTC. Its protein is CASSSRTVYNEQFF.

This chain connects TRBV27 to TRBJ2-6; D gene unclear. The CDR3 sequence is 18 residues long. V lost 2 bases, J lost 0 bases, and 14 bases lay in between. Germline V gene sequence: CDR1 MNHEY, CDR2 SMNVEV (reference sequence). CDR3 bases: TGTGCCAGCAGTTTACTCGGCAGCTCGGGCTCTGGGGCCAACGTCCTGACTTTC. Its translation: CASSLLGSSGSGANVLTF.

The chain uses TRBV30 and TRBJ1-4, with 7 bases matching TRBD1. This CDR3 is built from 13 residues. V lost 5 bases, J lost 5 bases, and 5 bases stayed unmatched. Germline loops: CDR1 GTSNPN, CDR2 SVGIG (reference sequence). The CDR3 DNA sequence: TGTGCCTGGTCGGGACAGATAAATGAAAAACTGTTTTTT. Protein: CAWSGQINEKLFF.

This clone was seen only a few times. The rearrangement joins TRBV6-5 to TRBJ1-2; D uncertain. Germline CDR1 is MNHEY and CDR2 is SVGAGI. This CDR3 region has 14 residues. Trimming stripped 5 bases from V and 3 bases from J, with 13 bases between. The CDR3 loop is CASSLFLEDYGYTF. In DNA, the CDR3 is TGTGCCAGCAGTCTCTTCTTGGAGGACTATGGCTACACCTTC.

The CDR3 sequence is CASSYEQGNSPLHF. The CDR3 coding sequence is TGTGCCAGCAGTTACGAACAGGGTAATTCACCCCTCCACTTT. The V call is TRBV6-6, the J call TRBJ1-6, with D perhaps TRBD1 (6 bases). This CDR3 has 14 amino acids. From germline, CDR1 is MNHNY and CDR2 SVGAGI (reference sequence). V lost 2 bases and J lost 6, with 8 bases in between.

This CDR3 is CASSSGGSVLTEAFF. Here the CDR3 DNA reads TGCGCCAGCAGCTCCGGGGGGAGTGTCCTTACTGAAGCTTTCTTT. The rearrangement links TRBV5-1 to TRBJ1-1; D perhaps matches TRBD1 (5 bases). The germline V and J ends were trimmed by 3 bases and 5 bases, with 17 bases remaining between them. The CDR3 length is 15 residues. The germline V gene has CDR1 SGHRS and CDR2 YFSETQ.

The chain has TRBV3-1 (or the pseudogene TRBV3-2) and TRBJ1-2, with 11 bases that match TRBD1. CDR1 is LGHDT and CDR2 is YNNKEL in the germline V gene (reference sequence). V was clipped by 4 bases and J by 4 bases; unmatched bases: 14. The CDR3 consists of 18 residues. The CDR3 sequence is CASSLAIPGQGAGYGYTF. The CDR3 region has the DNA TGTGCCAGCAGCCTAGCGATCCCTGGACAGGGGGCTGGCTATGGCTACACCTTC.

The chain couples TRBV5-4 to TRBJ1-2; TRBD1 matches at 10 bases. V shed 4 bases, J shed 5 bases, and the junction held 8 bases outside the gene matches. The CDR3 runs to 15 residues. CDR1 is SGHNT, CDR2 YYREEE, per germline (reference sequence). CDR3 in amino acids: CASSAGTGAGYGYTF. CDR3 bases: TGTGCCAGCAGCGCCGGGACAGGGGCAGGGTATGGCTACACCTTC.

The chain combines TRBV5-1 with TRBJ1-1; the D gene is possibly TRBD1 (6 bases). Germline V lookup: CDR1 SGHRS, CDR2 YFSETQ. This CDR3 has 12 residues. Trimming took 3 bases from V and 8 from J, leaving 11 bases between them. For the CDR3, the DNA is TGCGCCAGCAGCTCAATTGACAGGGAAGCTTTCTTT. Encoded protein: CASSSIDREAFF.

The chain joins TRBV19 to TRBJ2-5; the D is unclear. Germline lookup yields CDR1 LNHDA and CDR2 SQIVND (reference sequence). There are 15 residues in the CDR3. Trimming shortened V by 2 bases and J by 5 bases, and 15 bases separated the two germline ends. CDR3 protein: CASSIRSSGLETQYF. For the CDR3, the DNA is TGTGCCAGTAGTATACGGTCTAGTGGATTGGAGACCCAGTACTTC.

The CDR3 nucleotides read TGTGCCAGCAGTGGAAACATGAACACTGAAGCTTTCTTT. As protein: CASSGNMNTEAFF. The chain has TRBV2 and TRBJ1-1; no clear D. V gave up 4 bases and J gave up 0 bases, with 6 bases separating them. CDR3 length equals 13 residues. CDR1 is SNHLY, CDR2 FYNNEI, per germline.

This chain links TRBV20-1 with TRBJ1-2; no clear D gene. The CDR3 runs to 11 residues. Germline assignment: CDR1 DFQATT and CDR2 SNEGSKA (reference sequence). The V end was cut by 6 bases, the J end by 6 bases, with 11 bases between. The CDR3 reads CSANMVNGYTF. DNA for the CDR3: TGCAGTGCAAACATGGTAAATGGCTACACCTTC.

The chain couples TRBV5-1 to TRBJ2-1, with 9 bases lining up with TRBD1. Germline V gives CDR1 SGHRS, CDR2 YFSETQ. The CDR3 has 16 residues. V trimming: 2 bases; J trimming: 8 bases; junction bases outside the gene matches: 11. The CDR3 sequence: CASSLPTGGAGDEQFF. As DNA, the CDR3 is TGCGCCAGCAGCTTACCAACAGGGGGCGCTGGTGATGAGCAGTTCTTC.

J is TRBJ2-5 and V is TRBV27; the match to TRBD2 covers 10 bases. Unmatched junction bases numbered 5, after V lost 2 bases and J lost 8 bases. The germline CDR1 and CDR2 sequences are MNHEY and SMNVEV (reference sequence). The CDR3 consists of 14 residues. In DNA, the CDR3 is TGTGCCAGCAGTTTAAGCGGGGGGGGACGTACCCAGTACTTC. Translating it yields CASSLSGGGRTQYF.